The rows below give T cell receptor beta chains drawn from one sample of a study of T cells after posttransplantation cyclophosphamide. TCRdb's copy holds only in-frame clones and misses some; the assay was immunoSEQ multiplex PCR. The sample is made up of just over 25,000 clones, none counted only once. Sequencing input: PBMCs. The receptors come from a man aged 45-65 years in good health, CMV-negative, and a related stem cell transplant donor. CDR3s leave out the opening cysteine and the closing phenylalanine or tryptophan. Fields, in order: J gene, clone size, V gene, CDR3 protein. The listing skips clone size in some rows; elsewhere it reads once, few, many or a size class.

J gene: TRBJ2-5
clone size: few
V gene: TRBV11-2
CDR3 protein: ASSFDSLVQY

J gene: TRBJ1-5
clone size: many
V gene: TRBV21-1
CDR3 protein: ASSEDTSPYSNQPQH

J gene: TRBJ2-5
clone size: many
V gene: TRBV4-1
CDR3 protein: ASSQASGRLLGAQY

J gene: TRBJ1-4
clone size: many
V gene: TRBV5-1
CDR3 protein: ASSELGVRSNEKLF

J gene: TRBJ1-2
clone size: many
V gene: TRBV6-1
CDR3 protein: ASSPGGTGAYT

J gene: TRBJ2-1
clone size: many
V gene: TRBV7-2
CDR3 protein: ASSWPGLVYNEQF

J gene: TRBJ2-4
clone size: many
V gene: TRBV11-2
CDR3 protein: ASSPRDRQY

J gene: TRBJ2-3
clone size: many
V gene: TRBV5-5
CDR3 protein: ASSLTVLTDTQY

J gene: TRBJ1-2
clone size: many
V gene: TRBV11-2
CDR3 protein: ASSLRQGIPGDYGYT

J gene: TRBJ2-1
clone size: many
V gene: TRBV9
CDR3 protein: ASSASGRRNEQF

J gene: TRBJ1-4
clone size: many
V gene: TRBV5-5
CDR3 protein: ASSLDRGSEKLF

J gene: TRBJ2-2
clone size: many
V gene: TRBV10-1
CDR3 protein: ASSEERNTGELF

J gene: TRBJ1-2
clone size: many
V gene: TRBV29-1
CDR3 protein: SVGQGNYGYT

J gene: TRBJ2-2
clone size: many
V gene: TRBV19
CDR3 protein: ASSTQGSPGELF

J gene: TRBJ2-3
clone size: many
V gene: TRBV5-6
CDR3 protein: ASSLSNTQY

J gene: TRBJ2-5
clone size: many
V gene: TRBV30
CDR3 protein: AWAGGLQETQY

J gene: TRBJ1-2
clone size: many
V gene: TRBV7-3
CDR3 protein: ASSLSPGGARGYT

J gene: TRBJ2-4
clone size: many
V gene: TRBV7-2
CDR3 protein: ASSLTQGSKNIQY

J gene: TRBJ1-1
clone size: many
V gene: TRBV19
CDR3 protein: ASTRTGIISEAF

J gene: TRBJ1-1
clone size: -
V gene: TRBV6-5
CDR3 protein: ASSYSPGVATEAF

J gene: TRBJ1-1
clone size: many
V gene: TRBV6-4
CDR3 protein: ASSDQGFGVTEAF

J gene: TRBJ2-2
clone size: many
V gene: TRBV19
CDR3 protein: ASGGFTGELF

J gene: TRBJ1-1
clone size: many
V gene: TRBV10-2
CDR3 protein: ASSESGTEAF

J gene: TRBJ2-6
clone size: many
V gene: TRBV5-5
CDR3 protein: ASSSPGSGANVLT

J gene: TRBJ2-7
clone size: many
V gene: TRBV6-5
CDR3 protein: ASTDPASGAYEQY

J gene: TRBJ2-7
clone size: many
V gene: TRBV27
CDR3 protein: ASSLLGQSYEQY

J gene: TRBJ2-3
clone size: many
V gene: TRBV27
CDR3 protein: ASSFRGLANTQY

J gene: TRBJ1-4
clone size: many
V gene: TRBV7-2
CDR3 protein: ASSPGDTSNEKLF

J gene: TRBJ2-4
clone size: many
V gene: TRBV7-3
CDR3 protein: ASSSGKFRENIQY

J gene: TRBJ1-4
clone size: medium-sized
V gene: TRBV6-1
CDR3 protein: ASSGRDRFNEKLF

J gene: TRBJ2-7
clone size: many
V gene: TRBV6-4
CDR3 protein: ASMGQGARNEQY

J gene: TRBJ2-5
clone size: -
V gene: TRBV5-1
CDR3 protein: ASSSWTGGGETQY

J gene: TRBJ2-5
clone size: few
V gene: TRBV25-1
CDR3 protein: ASSGLQGETQY

J gene: TRBJ2-3
clone size: many
V gene: TRBV9
CDR3 protein: ASSVGGTGFAAGPDTQY

J gene: TRBJ1-5
clone size: many
V gene: TRBV6-5
CDR3 protein: ASRTGSHQPQH

J gene: TRBJ2-1
clone size: many
V gene: TRBV5-1
CDR3 protein: ASSLVGGGRNEQF

J gene: TRBJ1-5
clone size: many
V gene: TRBV5-1
CDR3 protein: ASSLLPGMDQPQH

J gene: TRBJ2-7
clone size: many
V gene: TRBV5-5
CDR3 protein: ASSLTGGSSNVQY

J gene: TRBJ2-5
clone size: many
V gene: TRBV11-2
CDR3 protein: ASSPTLRLEETQY

J gene: TRBJ1-4
clone size: many
V gene: TRBV18
CDR3 protein: ASSPRQGSTNEKLF

J gene: TRBJ2-1
clone size: few
V gene: TRBV5-4
CDR3 protein: ASSRGLAGGPYNEQF

J gene: TRBJ2-1
clone size: many
V gene: TRBV19
CDR3 protein: ASSIAGSKGGGSYNEQF

J gene: TRBJ2-5
clone size: many
V gene: TRBV10-3
CDR3 protein: ANKGQGAEETQY

J gene: TRBJ2-7
clone size: many
V gene: TRBV5-1
CDR3 protein: ASSQTTGTSYEQY

J gene: TRBJ1-1
clone size: many
V gene: TRBV18
CDR3 protein: ASSPPSREGGTEAF

J gene: TRBJ2-7
clone size: many
V gene: TRBV9
CDR3 protein: ASSVADRPGQGAYEQY

J gene: TRBJ2-2
clone size: many
V gene: TRBV7-3
CDR3 protein: ASSSAEGRELF

J gene: TRBJ1-5
clone size: many
V gene: TRBV27
CDR3 protein: ASSLSTGLPNQPQH

J gene: TRBJ1-5
clone size: many
V gene: TRBV6-1
CDR3 protein: ASSEAGGQGQPQH

J gene: TRBJ2-7
clone size: many
V gene: TRBV28
CDR3 protein: ASSIWTEPYEQY

J gene: TRBJ1-1
clone size: many
V gene: TRBV27
CDR3 protein: ASSSYRVAEAF

J gene: TRBJ1-1
clone size: many
V gene: TRBV29-1
CDR3 protein: SVEEGTYTEAF

J gene: TRBJ2-7
clone size: many
V gene: TRBV28
CDR3 protein: ASRELAAVSYEQY

J gene: TRBJ2-7
clone size: many
V gene: TRBV6-5
CDR3 protein: ASRPWRGAAYEQY

J gene: TRBJ2-7
clone size: many
V gene: TRBV19
CDR3 protein: ASSYRGQTYEQY

J gene: TRBJ2-5
clone size: many
V gene: TRBV28
CDR3 protein: ASSFLIRDREIQETQY

J gene: TRBJ2-1
clone size: many
V gene: TRBV11-2
CDR3 protein: AIPTSGARNHEQF

J gene: TRBJ2-1
clone size: many
V gene: TRBV27
CDR3 protein: ASSLSRQGFGEQF